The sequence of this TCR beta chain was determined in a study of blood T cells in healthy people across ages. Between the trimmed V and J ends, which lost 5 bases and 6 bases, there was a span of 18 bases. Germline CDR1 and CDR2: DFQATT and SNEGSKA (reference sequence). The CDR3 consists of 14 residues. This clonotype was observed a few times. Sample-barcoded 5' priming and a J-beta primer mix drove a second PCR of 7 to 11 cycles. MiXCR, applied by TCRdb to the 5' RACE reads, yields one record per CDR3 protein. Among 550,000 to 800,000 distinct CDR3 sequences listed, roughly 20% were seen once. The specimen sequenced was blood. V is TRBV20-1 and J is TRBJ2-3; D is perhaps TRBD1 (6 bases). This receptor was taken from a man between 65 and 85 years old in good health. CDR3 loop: CSAGGPSRSDTQYF. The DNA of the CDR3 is TGCAGTGCTGGGGGCCCTAGCCGCTCTGATACGCAGTATTTT.